This TCR beta chain was identified during a study of Ad26.COV2.S vaccination and SARS-CoV-2 variants. The V and J ends lost 4 bases and 5 bases respectively, with 17 bases between them. The V gene's germline CDR1 is SEHNR and CDR2 FQNEAQ (reference sequence). This CDR3 has 15 amino acids. As to treatment: roughly 19 received Ad26.COV2.S at low or high dose, single or two shots; about five received placebo; per-sample allocation not given. Samples came from day 63 after the first vaccine or placebo injection. The repertoire was sequenced with immunoSEQ multiplex PCR; TCRdb's copy has only in-frame clones and lacks some. The sample consists of about 400,000 clones, approximately 92% of them appearing once.

The material sequenced was peripheral blood, taken in a trial of Ad26.COV2.S vaccine versus placebo. The origin of this receptor is a person between 18 and 59 years old who received the Ad26.COV2.S COVID-19 vaccine or a placebo. The genes are TRBV7-9 and TRBJ1-1; D gene unclear. CDR3 coding DNA: TGTGCCAGCAGCTCCGGTCCGGGCCGGGCGACTGAAGCTTTCTTT. This sequence encodes CASSSGPGRATEAFF. The full variable domain, with the rest looked up from reference TRBV7-9 and TRBJ1-1, is DTGVSQNPRHKITKRGQNVTFRCDPISEHNRLYWYRQTLGQGPEFLTYFQNEAQLEKSRLLSDRFSAERPKGSFSTLEIQRTEQGDSAMYLCASSSGPGRATEAFFGQGTRLTVV.